This T cell receptor (beta chain) comes out of a study of cytomegalovirus exposure and HLA in healthy donors. A remark on this clone: Its antigen remains unknown.

V gave up 4 bases and J gave up 8 bases; unmatched junction bases: 2. CDR3 size: 13 residues. Germline loops: CDR1 SGHTA, CDR2 FQGTGA. Primers for the PCR totalled 60 Vbeta and 13 Jbeta. Sequencing was performed with immunoSEQ multiplex PCR; in TCRdb, only in-frame clones are kept and a portion is missing. This table holds about 170,000 clones. Though nominally healthy at sampling, donors likely had unrecorded immune exposures. Study-level points and caveats: A few CMV-associated chains were confirmed in vitro to be specific for CMV antigens. More clonal expansion characterized HLA-associated TCR beta chains than equally common others in a later analysis. Published work reported that the classifier diagnosed cytomegalovirus status with high specificity and sensitivity.

V usage is TRBV7-3 and J usage is TRBJ1-6, with 7 bases fitting TRBD1. The clonotype originates from a woman aged 55-75 years in good health and CMV-seronegative. Sequencing input: PBMCs. In nucleotides, the CDR3 is TGTGCCAGCAGCTCAGACAGGGATTCACCCCTCCACTTT. Translated, it gives CASSSDRDSPLHF.